The rows below give T cell receptor beta chains drawn from one sample of a study of blood T cell repertoires in COVID-19. The table came from immunoSEQ multiplex PCR; TCRdb's copy has only in-frame clones and leaves some out. The sample has about 300,000 clones, about 82% seen once; the top ten hold around 1.5%. The sequenced sample consisted of peripheral blood. The receptors originated from a woman aged 45-65 years with acute or convalescent COVID-19. Each CDR3 is given with its conserved first and last residue. The D gene is left open where the match is weak. Clone size appears in some rows only: once, few, many, or a class for an expanded clone.

clone_size j_call v_call d_call cdr3_nt cdr3_aa
- TRBJ1-1 TRBV18 - TGTGCCAGCTCACCAATGGGGCGCGACACTGAAGCTTTCTTT CASSPMGRDTEAFF
- TRBJ2-7 TRBV11-3 - TGTGCCAGCAGCTTAGCCCGGGACTTCCCCGACGAGCAGTACTTC CASSLARDFPDEQYF
- TRBJ2-5 TRBV11-2 TRBD2 TGTGCCAGCACCAGATGGGGGGGCCAAGAGACCCAGTACTTC CASTRWGGQETQYF
- TRBJ1-3 TRBV14 - TGTGCCAGCAGCCAAGATCAGGGAATCTCTGGAAACACCATATATTTT CASSQDQGISGNTIYF
- TRBJ2-6 TRBV29-1 - TGCAGCGCTCCTTCCCCTGGGGCCAACGTCCTGACTTTC CSAPSPGANVLTF
- TRBJ2-1 TRBV29-1 TRBD1 TGCAGCGTTGGGGGACCAGGACAGGGTTCCTACAATGAGCAGTTCTTC CSVGGPGQGSYNEQFF
- TRBJ1-1 TRBV28 - TGTGCCAGCAGTACCCAGGACAGCATGAACACTGAAGCTTTCTTT CASSTQDSMNTEAFF
- TRBJ2-3 TRBV7-7 TRBD2 TGTGCTAGCAGCTCCTCTAGCGGGAGCGGTGATACGCAGTATTTT CASSSSSGSGDTQYF
- TRBJ2-3 TRBV24-1 TRBD2 TGTGCCACCAGTGACCCCATAGCGGGGAACACAGATACGCAGTATTTT CATSDPIAGNTDTQYF
- TRBJ2-4 TRBV9 TRBD1 TGTGCCAGCAGCGTAGCAGGACAGGGAAACATTCAGTACTTC CASSVAGQGNIQYF
- TRBJ2-7 TRBV6-6 - TGTGCCAGCAGAGATATCGACAGACCCGAGCAGTACTTC CASRDIDRPEQYF
- TRBJ2-2 TRBV24-1 - TGTGCCACCAAAGTAAACAGGGTAAGATATCCCGGGGAGCTGTTTTTT CATKVNRVRYPGELFF
- TRBJ2-3 TRBV7-9 - TGTGCCAGCAGCTTCGAGGTCGTTGCTATAAATACGCAGTATTTT CASSFEVVAINTQYF
once TRBJ2-6 TRBV9 - TGTGCCAGCAGCGTATACTCTGGGGCCAACGTCCTGACTTTC CASSVYSGANVLTF
- TRBJ2-1 TRBV29-1 - TGCAGCGTGTACAGGGCAGGCGAGCAGTTCTTC CSVYRAGEQFF
- TRBJ2-5 TRBV5-1 - TGCGCCAGCAGACATGAATACCAAGAGACCCAGTACTTC CASRHEYQETQYF
- TRBJ2-1 TRBV3-1/TRBV3-2 TRBD1 TGTGCCAGCAGCCTAGGACAGGGAGGTATAGATGAGCAGTTCTTC CASSLGQGGIDEQFF
few TRBJ1-1 TRBV2 - TGTGCCACCCGGGTAGGACAAAACACTGAAGCTTTCTTT CATRVGQNTEAFF
- TRBJ1-3 TRBV27 - TGTGCCAGCAGTTCTCGGACAGCGGGAAACACCATATATTTT CASSSRTAGNTIYF
- TRBJ2-5 TRBV7-9 - TGTGCCAGCAGCTTAGGGGGGGACGGAGAGACCCAGTACTTC CASSLGGDGETQYF
- TRBJ1-1 TRBV10-1 TRBD1 TGCGCCAGCAGGGACAGGGAGACTTTCTTT CASRDRETFF
- TRBJ2-5 TRBV3-1/TRBV3-2 TRBD2 TGTGCCAGCAGCCCCGAGGACCAAGCGGGAGAAGAGACCCAGTACTTC CASSPEDQAGEETQYF
once TRBJ2-7 TRBV11-3 - TGTGCCAGCAGCTTTTCTAGCGAAAGTTCCTACGAGCAGTACTTC CASSFSSESSYEQYF
once TRBJ2-2 TRBV11-3 - TGTGCCAGCAGCCCGCAAACTGGGAGTAACACCGGGGAGCTGTTTTTT CASSPQTGSNTGELFF
- TRBJ2-7 TRBV7-9 TRBD2 TGTGCCAGCATCCCGGGGGGCTCCTACGAGCAGTACTTC CASIPGGSYEQYF
- TRBJ2-7 TRBV7-7 - TGTGCCAGCAGCATAACTCCGGGACTGTCCCCCTACGAGCAGTACTTC CASSITPGLSPYEQYF
- TRBJ1-6 TRBV2 - TGTGCCAGCAATGGGGACATCAACCGAAGTAATTCCCTCCACTTT CASNGDINRSNSLHF
- TRBJ2-3 TRBV9 TRBD2 TGTGCCAGCAGCCCGCGGACTAGTCGGGATACGCAGTATTTT CASSPRTSRDTQYF
few TRBJ2-5 TRBV11-2 TRBD1 TGTGCCAGCAGCTTACTCCGGACAGGGTCCCAAGAGACCCAGTACTTC CASSLLRTGSQETQYF
- TRBJ2-1 TRBV2 TRBD2 TGTGCCAGCAGTCTCGGACTAGCGGGAAACGATGAGCAGTTCTTC CASSLGLAGNDEQFF
- TRBJ2-7 TRBV10-3 TRBD2 TGTGCCATCAGTGACGGCCTAGCGGGAGGTTACGAGCAGTACTTC CAISDGLAGGYEQYF
- TRBJ2-2 TRBV11-3 - TGTGCCAGCAGCCCTGACTGGGCGAGGGCCGGGGAGCTGTTTTTT CASSPDWARAGELFF
- TRBJ1-1 TRBV20-1 - TGCAGTGCTGACAGATCCACTGAAGCTTTCTTT CSADRSTEAFF
- TRBJ1-4 TRBV28 TRBD1 TGTGCCAGCAGTTCCCCGGGACAGGGTGAAAAACTGTTTTTT CASSSPGQGEKLFF
- TRBJ2-2 TRBV28 TRBD1 TGTGCCAGCAGTACTAGTCGAGAGACAGGGCGAGACACCGGGGAGCTGTTTTTT CASSTSRETGRDTGELFF
- TRBJ2-3 TRBV11-3 TRBD2 TGTGCCAGCAGCCAAGGACTAGCGGGAGCAGATACGCAGTATTTT CASSQGLAGADTQYF
few TRBJ2-1 TRBV9 TRBD2 TGTGCCAGCAGCGTAGTGGGACTAGCGAGTTTTGAGTACAATGAGCAGTTCTTC CASSVVGLASFEYNEQFF
- TRBJ2-3 TRBV19 TRBD2 TGTGCCAGTAGTATTAGATCCGGGACTAGCGGGCCAGATACGCAGTATTTT CASSIRSGTSGPDTQYF
- TRBJ1-2 TRBV7-9 - TGTGCCAGCAGCTTAGCTGGGGGGAGGTATGGCTACACCTTC CASSLAGGRYGYTF
- TRBJ2-3 TRBV16 - TGTGCCAGCAGCCAATTAGGGAGAGATGCAGATACGCAGTATTTT CASSQLGRDADTQYF
- TRBJ2-2 TRBV30 TRBD1 TGTGCCTGGAGTGTCCTCAGGGGGCAGGGGGCCGGGGAGCTGTTTTTT CAWSVLRGQGAGELFF
once TRBJ2-7 TRBV5-4 TRBD2 TGTGCCAGCAGCTCCTTTTTTAGGACTAGCGGGGGTTCCTACGAGCAGTACTTC CASSSFFRTSGGSYEQYF
- TRBJ2-1 TRBV2 - TGTGCCAGCAGGTTGGAGAGCTCCTACAATGAGCAGTTCTTC CASRLESSYNEQFF
- TRBJ2-5 TRBV28 TRBD2 TGTGCCAGCGGGACTAGCGGGAGGGCGGGGCAAGAGACCCAGTACTTC CASGTSGRAGQETQYF
- TRBJ2-1 TRBV7-6 - TGTGCCAGCAGCTTAGTCTTTCTTAGTTCCGACAATGAGCAGTTCTTC CASSLVFLSSDNEQFF
- TRBJ2-5 TRBV29-1 TRBD2 TGCAGCGTTGTTCTTATTCGCGGGAGAGGAGAGACCCAGTACTTC CSVVLIRGRGETQYF
- TRBJ1-1 TRBV18 TRBD1 TGTGCCAGCTCGGAATTACAGGGGTTTGACACTGAAGCTTTCTTT CASSELQGFDTEAFF
- TRBJ2-2 TRBV9 - TGTGCCAGCAGCGCCGCGAACGCCGGGGAGCTGTTTTTT CASSAANAGELFF
- TRBJ2-7 TRBV7-9 - TGTGCCAGCAGCTTAGGGGCAGGGGATTCCTACGAGCAGTACTTC CASSLGAGDSYEQYF
- TRBJ2-1 TRBV28 TRBD1 TGTGCCAGTTCACAAACAGGACAGGGAACCTACAATGAGCAGTTCTTC CASSQTGQGTYNEQFF
- TRBJ2-5 TRBV15 TRBD1 TGTGCCACCAATGAGCCGGGACAGGGCCAAGAGACCCAGTACTTC CATNEPGQGQETQYF
- TRBJ2-5 TRBV9 - TGTGCCAGCAGCGCGAGGACAGTCTCTCAAGAGACCCAGTACTTC CASSARTVSQETQYF
- TRBJ2-6 TRBV5-5 TRBD1 TGTGCCAGCAGCCCTCCGGGACAGGGGGCCCTTGGGGCCAACGTCCTGACTTTC CASSPPGQGALGANVLTF
- TRBJ1-1 TRBV27 - TGTGCCAGCAGTTTAGAGGGTTACATGAACACTGAAGCTTTCTTT CASSLEGYMNTEAFF
- TRBJ1-2 TRBV19 TRBD1 TGTGCCAGTAGCCAGGGACAGGGAAACTATGGCTACACCTTC CASSQGQGNYGYTF
- TRBJ1-1 TRBV6-5 - TGTGCCAGCAGTTATGAGGGTCGTATCACTGAAGCTTTCTTT CASSYEGRITEAFF
- TRBJ2-7 TRBV20-1 TRBD2 TGCAGTGCTAGTCCAACTAGCGGACCCTACGAGCAGTACTTC CSASPTSGPYEQYF
- TRBJ2-1 TRBV7-2 - TGTGCCAGCAGCTTAGATTACGGAGAGTACAATGAGCAGTTCTTC CASSLDYGEYNEQFF
- TRBJ2-3 TRBV6-4 - TGTGCCAGCAGTGAGGGAGAGGGAGATACGCAGTATTTT CASSEGEGDTQYF